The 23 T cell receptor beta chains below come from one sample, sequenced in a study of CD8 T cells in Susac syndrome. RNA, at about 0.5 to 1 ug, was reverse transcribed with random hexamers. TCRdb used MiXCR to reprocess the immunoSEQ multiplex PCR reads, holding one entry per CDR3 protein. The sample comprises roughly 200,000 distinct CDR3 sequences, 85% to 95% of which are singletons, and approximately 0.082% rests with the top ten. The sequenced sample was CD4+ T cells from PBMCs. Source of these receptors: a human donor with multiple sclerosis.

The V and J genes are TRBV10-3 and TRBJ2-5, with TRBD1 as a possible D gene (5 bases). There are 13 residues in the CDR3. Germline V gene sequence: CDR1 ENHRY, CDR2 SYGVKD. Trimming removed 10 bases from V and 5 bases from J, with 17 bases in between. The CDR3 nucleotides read TGTGCCACCAGCAAGGGGCGGTTGGAGACCCAGTACTTC. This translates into CATSKGRLETQYF.

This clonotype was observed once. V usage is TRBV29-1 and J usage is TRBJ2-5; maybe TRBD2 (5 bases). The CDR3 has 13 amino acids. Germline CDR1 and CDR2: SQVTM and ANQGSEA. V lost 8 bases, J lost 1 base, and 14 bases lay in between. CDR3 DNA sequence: TGCAGCTCTGAGGAGGTTGCCCAAGAGACCCAGTACTTC. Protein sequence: CSSEEVAQETQYF.

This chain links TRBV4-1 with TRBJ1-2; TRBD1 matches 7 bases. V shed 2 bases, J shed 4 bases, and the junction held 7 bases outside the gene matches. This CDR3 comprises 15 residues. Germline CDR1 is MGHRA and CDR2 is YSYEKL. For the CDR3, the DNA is TGCGCCAGCAGCCAACCCAACAGGGGATCCTATGGCTACACCTTC. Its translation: CASSQPNRGSYGYTF.

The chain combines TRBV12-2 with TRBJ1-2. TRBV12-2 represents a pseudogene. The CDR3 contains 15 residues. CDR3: CASRLALSQFYGYTF. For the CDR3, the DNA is TGTGCAAGTCGCTTAGCGCTCAGTCAGTTCTATGGCTACACCTTC.

The CDR3 region is CSASKGGPTDTQYF. Here the CDR3 DNA reads TGCAGTGCTAGTAAGGGGGGGCCGACAGATACGCAGTATTTT. The V call is TRBV20-1, the J call TRBJ2-3; D might be TRBD2 (7 bases). CDR3 length: 14 amino acids. Trimming removed 3 bases at V and 3 bases at J, with 13 bases between. CDR1 DFQATT and CDR2 SNEGSKA come from the germline V gene (reference sequence).

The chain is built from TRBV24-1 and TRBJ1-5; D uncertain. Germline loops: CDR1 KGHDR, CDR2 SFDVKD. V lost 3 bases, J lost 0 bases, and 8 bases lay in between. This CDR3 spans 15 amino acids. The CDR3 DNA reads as TGTGCCACCAGTGATCAGGACGATAGCAATCAGCCCCAGCATTTT. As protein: CATSDQDDSNQPQHF.

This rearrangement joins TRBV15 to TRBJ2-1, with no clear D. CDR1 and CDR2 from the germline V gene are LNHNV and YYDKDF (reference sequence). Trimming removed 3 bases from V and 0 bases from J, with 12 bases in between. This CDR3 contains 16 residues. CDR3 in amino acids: CATSSLQLSSYNEQFF. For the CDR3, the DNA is TGTGCCACCAGCAGTTTGCAGTTAAGCTCCTACAATGAGCAGTTCTTC.

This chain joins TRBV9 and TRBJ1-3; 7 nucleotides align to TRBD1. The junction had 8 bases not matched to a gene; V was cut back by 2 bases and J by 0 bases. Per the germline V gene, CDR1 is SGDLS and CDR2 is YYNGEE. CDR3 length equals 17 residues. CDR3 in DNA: TGTGCCAGCAGCGTGGGGCGACAGGGAGACTCTGGAAACACCATATATTTT. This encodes CASSVGRQGDSGNTIYF. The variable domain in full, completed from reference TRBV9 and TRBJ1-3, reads DSGVTQTPKHLITATGQRVTLRCSPRSGDLSVYWYQQSLDQGLQFLIQYYNGEERAKGNILERFSAQQFPDLHSELNLSSLELGDSALYFCASSVGRQGDSGNTIYFGEGSWLTVV.

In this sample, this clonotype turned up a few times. This chain's CDR3 is CASSYSGGTEAFF. In nucleotides, the CDR3 is TGTGCCAGCAGTTACTCGGGTGGCACTGAAGCTTTCTTT. This rearrangement joins TRBV6-6 to TRBJ1-1; D is unclear. Germline CDR1 MNHNY, CDR2 SVGAGI (reference sequence). Deletions cut 0 bases from V and 4 bases from J, with 6 bases between. The CDR3 runs 13 residues.

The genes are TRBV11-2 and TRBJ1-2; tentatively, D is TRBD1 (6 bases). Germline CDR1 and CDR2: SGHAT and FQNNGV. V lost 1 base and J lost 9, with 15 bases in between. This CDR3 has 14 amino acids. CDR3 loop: CASSLASGTKSYTF. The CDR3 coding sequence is TGTGCCAGCAGCTTAGCTTCAGGGACAAAAAGCTACACCTTC.

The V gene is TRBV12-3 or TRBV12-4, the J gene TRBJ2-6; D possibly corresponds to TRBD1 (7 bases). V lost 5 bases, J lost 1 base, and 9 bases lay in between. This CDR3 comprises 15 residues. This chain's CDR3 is CASSQGGSGANVLTF. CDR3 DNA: TGTGCCAGCAGTCAGGGGGGATCTGGGGCCAACGTCCTGACTTTC.

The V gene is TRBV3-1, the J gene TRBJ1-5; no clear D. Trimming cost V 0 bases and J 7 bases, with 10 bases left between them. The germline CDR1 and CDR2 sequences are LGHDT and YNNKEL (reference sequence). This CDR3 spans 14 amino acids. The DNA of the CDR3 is TGTGCCAGCAGCCAAGATTCCGACCTGCAGCCCCAGCATTTT. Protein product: CASSQDSDLQPQHF. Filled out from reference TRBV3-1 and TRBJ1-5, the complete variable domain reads DTAVSQTPKYLVTQMGNDKSIKCEQNLGHDTMYWYKQDSKKFLKIMFSYNNKELIINETVPNRFSPKSPDKAHLNLHINSLELGDSAVYFCASSQDSDLQPQHFGDGTRLSIL.

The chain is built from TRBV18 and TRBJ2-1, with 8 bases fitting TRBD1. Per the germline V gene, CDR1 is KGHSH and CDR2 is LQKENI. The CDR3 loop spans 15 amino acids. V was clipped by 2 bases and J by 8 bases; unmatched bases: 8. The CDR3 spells CASSPRTGSRDEQFF. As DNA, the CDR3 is TGTGCCAGCTCACCAAGGACAGGGTCCCGGGATGAGCAGTTCTTC.

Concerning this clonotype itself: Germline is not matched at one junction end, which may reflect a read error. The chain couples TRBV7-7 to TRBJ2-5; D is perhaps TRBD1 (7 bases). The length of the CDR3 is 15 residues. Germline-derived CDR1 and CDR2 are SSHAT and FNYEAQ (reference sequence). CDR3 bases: TGTGCTAGCAGCTTAGGGGGGACAGATGGGGAGACCCAGTACTTC. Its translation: CASSLGGTDGETQYF.

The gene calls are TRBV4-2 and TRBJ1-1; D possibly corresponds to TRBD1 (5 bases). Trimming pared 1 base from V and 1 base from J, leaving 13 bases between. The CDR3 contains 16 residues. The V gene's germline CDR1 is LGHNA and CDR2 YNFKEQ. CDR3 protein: CASSQAANRRNTEAFF. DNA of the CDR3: TGTGCCAGCAGCCAAGCGGCCAACAGGCGGAACACTGAAGCTTTCTTT.

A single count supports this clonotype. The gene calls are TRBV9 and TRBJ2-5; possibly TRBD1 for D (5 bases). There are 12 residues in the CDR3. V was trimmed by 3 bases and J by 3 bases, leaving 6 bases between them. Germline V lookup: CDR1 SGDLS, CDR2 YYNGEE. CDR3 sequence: CASSAREETQYF. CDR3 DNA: TGTGCCAGCAGCGCCAGGGAAGAGACCCAGTACTTC.

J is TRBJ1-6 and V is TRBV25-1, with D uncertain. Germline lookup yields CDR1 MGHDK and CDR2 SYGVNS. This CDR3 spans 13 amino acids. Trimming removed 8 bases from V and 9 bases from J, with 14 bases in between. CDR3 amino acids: CASGRTEGSPLHF. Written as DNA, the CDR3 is TGTGCCAGCGGACGGACGGAGGGTTCACCCCTCCACTTT.

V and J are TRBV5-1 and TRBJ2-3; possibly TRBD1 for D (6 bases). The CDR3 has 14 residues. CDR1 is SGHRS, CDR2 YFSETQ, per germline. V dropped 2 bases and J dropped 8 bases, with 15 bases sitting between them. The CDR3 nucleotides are TGCGCCAGCAGCTTTGGGGGCCCCGACGGTACGCAGTATTTT. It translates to CASSFGGPDGTQYF.

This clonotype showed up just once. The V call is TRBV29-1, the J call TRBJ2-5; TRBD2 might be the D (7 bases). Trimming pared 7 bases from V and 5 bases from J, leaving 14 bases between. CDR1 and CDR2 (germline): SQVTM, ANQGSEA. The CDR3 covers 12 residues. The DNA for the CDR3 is TGCAGCGGAGCGGGGCAGGGGGAGACCCAGTACTTC. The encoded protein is CSGAGQGETQYF.

The CDR3 region is CSVVTGQSFSTDTQYF. The CDR3 coding sequence is TGCAGCGTTGTAACCGGACAGAGTTTTAGCACAGATACGCAGTATTTT. The genes are TRBV29-1 and TRBJ2-3; D may be TRBD1 (6 bases). The CDR3 covers 16 residues. The germline gives CDR1 SQVTM, CDR2 ANQGSEA. V was clipped by 4 bases and J by 0 bases, with 17 bases between them.

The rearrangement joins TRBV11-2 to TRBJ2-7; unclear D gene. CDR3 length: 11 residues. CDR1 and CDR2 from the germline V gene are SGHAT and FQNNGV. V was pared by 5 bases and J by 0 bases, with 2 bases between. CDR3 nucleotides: TGTGCCAGCAGCGCCTCCTACGAGCAGTACTTC. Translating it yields CASSASYEQYF.

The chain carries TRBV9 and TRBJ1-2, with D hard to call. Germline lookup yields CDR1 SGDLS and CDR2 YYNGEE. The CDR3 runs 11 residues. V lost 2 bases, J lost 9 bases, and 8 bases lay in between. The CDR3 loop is CASSVESSYTF. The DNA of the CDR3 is TGTGCCAGCAGCGTGGAGTCCAGCTACACCTTC.

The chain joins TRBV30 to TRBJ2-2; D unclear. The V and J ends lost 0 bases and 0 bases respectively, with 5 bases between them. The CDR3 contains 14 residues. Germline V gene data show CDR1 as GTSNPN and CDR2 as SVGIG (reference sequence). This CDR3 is CAWSVEPNTGELFF. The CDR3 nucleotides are TGTGCCTGGAGTGTAGAACCGAACACCGGGGAGCTGTTTTTT.